This TCR beta chain was profiled in a study of cytomegalovirus exposure and HLA in healthy donors. Study as a whole: An early data release held around 80 million unique TCRs from HLA-typed donors. Assignment to the Caucasian-associated ancestry cluster applied to more than 75% of the approximately 370 genotyped donors. Study findings and constraints: Sequencing likely caused a cluster of highly shared sequence variants. There were 150 to 200 TCR beta chains listed as cytomegalovirus-associated.

13 Jbeta primers and 60 Vbeta primers were used for the PCR. Sequencing was performed with immunoSEQ multiplex PCR; in TCRdb, only in-frame clones are kept and a portion is missing. The top ten clones hold 4.9% of a sample with 100,000 to 150,000 clones, around three quarters of them seen once. The junction had 5 bases not matched to a gene; V was cut back by 5 bases and J by 2 bases. The CDR3 runs 14 residues. Germline lookup yields CDR1 LNHDA and CDR2 SQIVND (reference sequence). This clone has a handful of counts. The antigen remains unidentified. The clonotype comes from a man aged 50-60 years in good health and CMV-seropositive. This rearrangement joins TRBV19 to TRBJ1-1, with 7 bases lining up with TRBD1. Sequences were obtained from PBMCs. The chain's CDR3 is CASSPRTGNTEAFF. CDR3 DNA: TGTGCCAGTAGTCCCAGGACAGGAAACACTGAAGCTTTCTTT.